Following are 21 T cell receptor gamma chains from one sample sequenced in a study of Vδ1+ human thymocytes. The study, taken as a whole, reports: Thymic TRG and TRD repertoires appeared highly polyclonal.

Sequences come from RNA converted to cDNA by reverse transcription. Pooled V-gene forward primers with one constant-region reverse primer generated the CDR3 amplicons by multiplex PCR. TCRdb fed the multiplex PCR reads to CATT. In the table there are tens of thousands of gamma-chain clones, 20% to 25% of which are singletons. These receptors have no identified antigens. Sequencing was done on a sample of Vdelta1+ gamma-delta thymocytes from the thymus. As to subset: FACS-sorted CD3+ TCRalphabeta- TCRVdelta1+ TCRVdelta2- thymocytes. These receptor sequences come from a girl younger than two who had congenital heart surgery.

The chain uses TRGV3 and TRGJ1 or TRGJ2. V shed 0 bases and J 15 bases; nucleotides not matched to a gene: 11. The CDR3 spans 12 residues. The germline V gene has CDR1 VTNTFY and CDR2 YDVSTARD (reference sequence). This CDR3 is CATWDRRMSGLF. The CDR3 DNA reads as TGTGCCACCTGGGACAGGCGAATGAGTGGACTCTTT.

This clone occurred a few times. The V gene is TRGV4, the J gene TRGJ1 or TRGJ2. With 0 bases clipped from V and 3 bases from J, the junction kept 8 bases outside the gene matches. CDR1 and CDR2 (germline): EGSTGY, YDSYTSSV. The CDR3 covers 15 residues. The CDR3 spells CATWDGLLLYYKKLF. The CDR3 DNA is TGTGCCACCTGGGATGGGTTGCTTCTTTATTATAAGAAACTCTTT.

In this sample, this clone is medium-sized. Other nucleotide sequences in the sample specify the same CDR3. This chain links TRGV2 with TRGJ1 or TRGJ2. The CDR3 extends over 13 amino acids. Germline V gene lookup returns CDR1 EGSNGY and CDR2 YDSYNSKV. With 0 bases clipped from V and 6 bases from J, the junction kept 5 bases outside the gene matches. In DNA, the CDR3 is TGTGCCACCTGGGACGGGCCGCGTTATAAGAAACTCTTT. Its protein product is CATWDGPRYKKLF.

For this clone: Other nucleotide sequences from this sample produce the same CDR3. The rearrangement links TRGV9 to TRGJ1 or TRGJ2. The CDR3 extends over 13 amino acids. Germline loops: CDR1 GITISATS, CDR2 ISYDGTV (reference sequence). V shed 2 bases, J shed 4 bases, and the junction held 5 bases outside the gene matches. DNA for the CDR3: TGTGCCTTGTGGGAGGCCCACTATTATAAGAAACTCTTT. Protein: CALWEAHYYKKLF.

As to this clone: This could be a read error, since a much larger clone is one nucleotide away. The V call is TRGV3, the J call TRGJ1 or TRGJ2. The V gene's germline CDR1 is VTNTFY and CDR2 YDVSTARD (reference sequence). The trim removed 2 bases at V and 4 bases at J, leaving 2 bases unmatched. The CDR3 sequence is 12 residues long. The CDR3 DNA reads TGTGCCACCTGGGACATGTATTATAAGAAACTCTTT. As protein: CATWDMYYKKLF.

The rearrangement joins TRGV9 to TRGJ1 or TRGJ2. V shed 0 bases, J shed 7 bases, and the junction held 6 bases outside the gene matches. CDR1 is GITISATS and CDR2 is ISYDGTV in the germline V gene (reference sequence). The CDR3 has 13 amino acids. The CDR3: CALWEVHDYKKLF. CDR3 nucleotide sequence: TGTGCCTTGTGGGAGGTGCACGACTATAAGAAACTCTTT.

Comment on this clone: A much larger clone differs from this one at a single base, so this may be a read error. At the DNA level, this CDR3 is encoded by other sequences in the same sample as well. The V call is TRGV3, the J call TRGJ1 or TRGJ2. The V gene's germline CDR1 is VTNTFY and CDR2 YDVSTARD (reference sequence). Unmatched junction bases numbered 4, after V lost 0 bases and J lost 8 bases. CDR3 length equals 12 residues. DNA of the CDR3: TGTGCCACCTGGGACAGGCGTCATAAGAAACTCTTT. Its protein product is CATWDRRHKKLF.

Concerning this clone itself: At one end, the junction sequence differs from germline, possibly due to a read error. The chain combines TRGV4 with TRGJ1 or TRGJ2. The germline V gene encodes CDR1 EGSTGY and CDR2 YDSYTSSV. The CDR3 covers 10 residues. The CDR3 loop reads CAAWDSQKLF. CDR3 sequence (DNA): TGTGCCGCCTGGGATTCACAGAAACTCTTT.

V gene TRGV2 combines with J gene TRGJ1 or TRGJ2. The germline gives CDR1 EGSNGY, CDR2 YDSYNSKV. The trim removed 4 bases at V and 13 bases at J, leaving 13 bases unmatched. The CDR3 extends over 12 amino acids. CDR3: CATWESGPVKLF. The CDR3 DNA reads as TGTGCCACCTGGGAGAGTGGGCCGGTTAAACTCTTT.

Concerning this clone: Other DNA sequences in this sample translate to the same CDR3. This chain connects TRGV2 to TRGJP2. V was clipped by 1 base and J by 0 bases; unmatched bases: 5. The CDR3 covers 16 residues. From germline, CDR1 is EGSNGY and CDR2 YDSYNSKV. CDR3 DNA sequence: TGTGCCACCTGGGACGGTCCGAATAGTAGTGATTGGATCAAGACGTTT. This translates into CATWDGPNSSDWIKTF.

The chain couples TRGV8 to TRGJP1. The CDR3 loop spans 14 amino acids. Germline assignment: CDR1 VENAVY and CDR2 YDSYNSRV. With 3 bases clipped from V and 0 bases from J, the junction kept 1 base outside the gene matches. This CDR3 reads CATWDDTTGWFKIF. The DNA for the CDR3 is TGTGCCACCTGGGATGATACCACTGGTTGGTTCAAGATATTT.

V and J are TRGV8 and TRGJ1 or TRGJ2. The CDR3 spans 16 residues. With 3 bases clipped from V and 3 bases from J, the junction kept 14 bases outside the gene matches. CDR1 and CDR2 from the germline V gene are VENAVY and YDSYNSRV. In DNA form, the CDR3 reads TGTGCCACCTGGGATTCCCGCTGGTTCCTTTATTATAAGAAACTCTTT. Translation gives CATWDSRWFLYYKKLF.

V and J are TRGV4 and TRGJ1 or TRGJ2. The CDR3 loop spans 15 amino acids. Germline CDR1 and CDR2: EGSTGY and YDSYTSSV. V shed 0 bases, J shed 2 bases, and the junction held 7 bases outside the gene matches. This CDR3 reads CATWDGGGYYYKKLF. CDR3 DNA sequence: TGTGCCACCTGGGATGGGGGCGGTTATTATTATAAGAAACTCTTT.

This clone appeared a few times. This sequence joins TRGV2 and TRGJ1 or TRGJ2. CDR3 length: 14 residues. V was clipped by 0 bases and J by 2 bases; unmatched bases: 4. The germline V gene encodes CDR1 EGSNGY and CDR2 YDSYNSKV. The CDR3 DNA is TGTGCCACCTGGGACGGGTCCTATTATTATAAGAAACTCTTT. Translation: CATWDGSYYYKKLF.

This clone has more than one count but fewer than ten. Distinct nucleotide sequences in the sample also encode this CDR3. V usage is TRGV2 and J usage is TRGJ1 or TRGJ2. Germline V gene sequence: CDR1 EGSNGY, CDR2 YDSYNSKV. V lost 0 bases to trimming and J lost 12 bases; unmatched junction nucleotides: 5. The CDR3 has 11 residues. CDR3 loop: CATWDGLGKLF. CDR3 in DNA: TGTGCCACCTGGGACGGGCTAGGGAAACTCTTT.

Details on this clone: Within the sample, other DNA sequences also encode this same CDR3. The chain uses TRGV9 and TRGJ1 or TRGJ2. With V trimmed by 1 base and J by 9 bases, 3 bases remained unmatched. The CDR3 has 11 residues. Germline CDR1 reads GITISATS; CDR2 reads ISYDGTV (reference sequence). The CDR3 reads CALWEVAKKLF. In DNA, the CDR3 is TGTGCCTTGTGGGAGGTCGCTAAGAAACTCTTT.

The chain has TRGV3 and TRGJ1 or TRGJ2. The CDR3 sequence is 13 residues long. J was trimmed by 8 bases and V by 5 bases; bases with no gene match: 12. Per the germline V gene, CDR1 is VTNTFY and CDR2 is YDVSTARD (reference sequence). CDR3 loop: CATWVYPRDKKLF. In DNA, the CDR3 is TGTGCCACCTGGGTCTATCCAAGGGATAAGAAACTCTTT.

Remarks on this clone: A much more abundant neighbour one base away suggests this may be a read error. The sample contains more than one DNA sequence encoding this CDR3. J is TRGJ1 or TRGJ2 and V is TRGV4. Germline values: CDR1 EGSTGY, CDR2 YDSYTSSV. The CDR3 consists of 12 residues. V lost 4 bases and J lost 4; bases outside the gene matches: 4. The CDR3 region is CATWEGYYKKLF. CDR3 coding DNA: TGTGCCACCTGGGAGGGGTATTATAAGAAACTCTTT.

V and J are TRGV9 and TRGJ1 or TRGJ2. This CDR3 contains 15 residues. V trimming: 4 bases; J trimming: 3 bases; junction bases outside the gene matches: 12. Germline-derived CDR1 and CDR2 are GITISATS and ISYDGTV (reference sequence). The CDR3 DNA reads TGTGCCTTGTGGGAAGTCTCGACAGGTTATTATAAGAAACTCTTT. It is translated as CALWEVSTGYYKKLF.

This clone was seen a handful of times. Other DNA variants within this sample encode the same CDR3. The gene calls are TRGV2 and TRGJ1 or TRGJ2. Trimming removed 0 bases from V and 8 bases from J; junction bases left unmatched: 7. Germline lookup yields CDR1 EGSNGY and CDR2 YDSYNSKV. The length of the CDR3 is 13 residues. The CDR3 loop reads CATWDGRGDKKLF. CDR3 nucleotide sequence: TGTGCCACCTGGGACGGGAGGGGGGATAAGAAACTCTTT.

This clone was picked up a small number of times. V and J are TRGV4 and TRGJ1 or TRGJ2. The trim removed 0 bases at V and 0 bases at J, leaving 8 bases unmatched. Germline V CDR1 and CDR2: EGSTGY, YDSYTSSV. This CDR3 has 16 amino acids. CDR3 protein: CATWDGPFLNYYKKLF. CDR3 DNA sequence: TGTGCCACCTGGGATGGGCCCTTTCTGAATTATTATAAGAAACTCTTT.